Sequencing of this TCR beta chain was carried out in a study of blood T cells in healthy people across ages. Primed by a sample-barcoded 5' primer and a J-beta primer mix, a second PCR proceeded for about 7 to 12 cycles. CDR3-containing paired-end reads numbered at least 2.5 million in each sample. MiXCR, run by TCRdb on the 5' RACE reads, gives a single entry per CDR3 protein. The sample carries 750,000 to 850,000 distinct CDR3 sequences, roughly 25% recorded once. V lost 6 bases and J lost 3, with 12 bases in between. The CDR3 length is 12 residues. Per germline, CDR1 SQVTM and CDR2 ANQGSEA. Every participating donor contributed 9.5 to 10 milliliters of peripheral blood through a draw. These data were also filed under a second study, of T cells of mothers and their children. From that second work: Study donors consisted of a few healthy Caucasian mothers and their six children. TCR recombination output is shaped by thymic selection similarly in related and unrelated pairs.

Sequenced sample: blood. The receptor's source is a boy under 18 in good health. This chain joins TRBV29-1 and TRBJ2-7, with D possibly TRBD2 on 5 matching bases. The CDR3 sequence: CSVGLGIYEQYF. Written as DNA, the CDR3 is TGCAGCGTAGGACTGGGAATCTACGAGCAGTACTTC.